This entry lists 30 T cell receptor beta chains sequenced from one sample in a study of T cell repertoires and Cas9 in healthy adults. Clones were sequenced by immunoSEQ multiplex PCR, and TCRdb holds only the in-frame ones, with some missing. The sample contains 20,000 to 25,000 clones, about 88% of which appear only once. Material for sequencing was CD4+ effector T cells (CD127+, CD25-, CD137-, CD154-) from PBMCs; culture status not recorded. Receptors were obtained from a human donor in good health.

This clone was observed once. V is TRBV6-5 and J is TRBJ2-3; D may correspond to TRBD1 or TRBD2 (5 bases each). This CDR3 is 15 amino acids long. Germline V gene sequence: CDR1 MNHEY, CDR2 SVGAGI. The V gene lost 2 bases and the J gene lost 2 bases, with 11 bases spanning the gap. The CDR3 region has the DNA TGTGCCAGCAGTTACGAGGGGAGAGTCACAGATACGCAGTATTTT. This sequence encodes CASSYEGRVTDTQYF.

This clone was found once. The V gene is TRBV6-1, the J gene TRBJ1-2; D uncertain. CDR1 MNHNS and CDR2 SASEGT come from the germline V gene. Trimming took off 8 bases at V and 2 bases at J, with 15 bases between the two ends. The CDR3 sequence is 14 residues long. The CDR3 protein is CASLPGPQNYGYTF. In nucleotides, the CDR3 is TGTGCCAGCCTCCCCGGGCCCCAAAACTATGGCTACACCTTC.

The chain joins TRBV25-1 to TRBJ2-7, with 9 bases aligning to TRBD1. Trimming removed 2 bases from V and 1 base from J; junction bases left unmatched: 6. The germline V gene has CDR1 MGHDK and CDR2 SYGVNS. The CDR3 runs to 16 residues. The CDR3, as DNA: TGTGCCAGCAGTGAAGGGAGGGACAGGGCGTCCTACGAGCAGTACTTC. Its translation is CASSEGRDRASYEQYF.

This rearrangement joins TRBV12-5 to TRBJ1-1; D ambiguous. The germline V gene encodes CDR1 LGHNT and CDR2 FRNRAP. There are 17 residues in the CDR3. Deletions cut 2 bases from V and 2 bases from J, with 18 bases between. CDR3: CASGLPTRPIFNTEAFF. CDR3 bases: TGTGCTAGTGGTTTGCCCACTCGGCCGATTTTCAACACTGAAGCTTTCTTT.

The J gene is TRBJ1-2, the V gene TRBV5-4; 9 nucleotides agree with TRBD1. This CDR3 region has 12 residues. From germline, CDR1 is SGHNT and CDR2 YYREEE (reference sequence). Trimming cost V 4 bases and J 6 bases; bases outside gene matches: 1. CDR3 coding DNA: TGTGCCAGCAGCCGGACAGGGGATGGCTACACCTTC. This translates into CASSRTGDGYTF. Complete variable domain (other parts from reference TRBV5-4 and TRBJ1-2): ETGVTQSPTHLIKTRGQQVTLRCSSQSGHNTVSWYQQALGQGPQFIFQYYREEENGRGNFPPRFSGLQFPNYSSELNVNALELDDSALYLCASSRTGDGYTFGSGTRLTVV.

The gene calls are TRBV2 and TRBJ1-5; the D is unclear. Germline lookup yields CDR1 SNHLY and CDR2 FYNNEI. The CDR3 runs 16 residues. V was trimmed by 8 bases and J by 4 bases, leaving 21 bases between them. Here the CDR3 reads CASRQSGSVLNQPQHF. CDR3 bases: TGTGCCAGCCGCCAGTCGGGATCTGTGTTGAATCAGCCCCAGCATTTT.

The genes are TRBV28 and TRBJ1-2; 9 bases agree with TRBD1. From germline, CDR1 is MDHEN and CDR2 SYDVKM. The CDR3 sequence is 13 residues long. The V segment lost 1 base and the J segment 7 bases; nucleotides outside the gene matches: 1. CDR3 sequence reads: CASSLSTGGGYTF. CDR3 in DNA: TGTGCCAGCAGTTTATCGACAGGGGGTGGCTACACCTTC.

This clone has just one count. V is TRBV2 and J is TRBJ1-3; weak D call: TRBD1 (6 bases). The CDR3 extends over 14 amino acids. Trimming left V 6 bases short and J 1 base short, with 10 bases between. The V gene's germline CDR1 is SNHLY and CDR2 FYNNEI. The DNA of the CDR3 is TGTGCCAGCAGGGGACACCAATCTGGAAACACCATATATTTT. Protein product: CASRGHQSGNTIYF.

The chain couples TRBV7-3 to TRBJ2-2, with a weak D call TRBD2 (6 bases). The CDR3 loop spans 16 amino acids. V dropped 3 bases and J dropped 1 base, with 12 bases sitting between them. The germline V gene has CDR1 SGHTA and CDR2 FQGTGA. The CDR3 loop is CASSLGSGLNTGELFF. The CDR3, as DNA: TGTGCCAGCAGCTTGGGTAGCGGCCTGAACACCGGGGAGCTGTTTTTT.

The chain combines TRBV7-8 with TRBJ2-3, with TRBD2 as a possible D gene (5 bases). Per the germline V gene, CDR1 is SGHVS and CDR2 is FQNEAQ. This CDR3 has 16 amino acids. Trimming took off 1 base at V and 5 bases at J, with 16 bases between the two ends. The CDR3 DNA sequence: TGTGCCAGCAGCTTAGGGCCGGGATTACAAGGAGATACGCAGTATTTT. Protein: CASSLGPGLQGDTQYF. Supplemented by reference TRBV7-8 and TRBJ2-3, the full variable domain reads GAGVSQSPRYKVAKRGQDVALRCDPISGHVSLFWYQQALGQGPEFLTYFQNEAQLDKSGLPSDRFFAERPEGSVSTLKIQRTQQEDSAVYLCASSLGPGLQGDTQYFGPGTRLTVL.

The chain uses TRBV6-5 and TRBJ1-1; TRBD1 might be the D (5 bases). Germline values: CDR1 MNHEY, CDR2 SVGAGI. The CDR3 sequence is 13 residues long. The V and J ends lost 6 bases and 0 bases respectively, with 8 bases between them. CDR3 sequence reads: CASSATVNTEAFF. CDR3 nucleotides: TGTGCCAGCAGCGCGACAGTGAACACTGAAGCTTTCTTT.

The chain recombines TRBV7-2 with TRBJ2-2; a weak D match, TRBD2 (5 bases). The CDR3 has 17 amino acids. Between the trimmed V and J ends, which lost 5 bases and 7 bases, there was a span of 23 bases. CDR1 SGHTA and CDR2 FQGNSA come from the germline V gene. The CDR3 protein is CASSHYIVWASSGELFF. CDR3 in DNA: TGTGCCAGCAGCCATTACATCGTCTGGGCTAGCAGCGGGGAGCTGTTTTTT. The full variable domain, with the rest looked up from reference TRBV7-2 and TRBJ2-2, is GAGVSQSPSNKVTEKGKDVELRCDPISGHTALYWYRQSLGQGLEFLIYFQGNSAPDKSGLPSDRFSAERTGGSVSTLTIQRTQQEDSAVYLCASSHYIVWASSGELFFGEGSRLTVL.

This clone was recorded only once. The chain recombines TRBV14 with TRBJ1-1; D uncertain. Trimming removed 6 bases at V and 0 bases at J, with 8 bases between. The germline gives CDR1 SGHDN, CDR2 FVKESK. The CDR3 loop spans 13 amino acids. The CDR3 nucleotides are TGTGCCAGCAGTACCGGCCTGAACACTGAAGCTTTCTTT. Translating gives CASSTGLNTEAFF.

The CDR3 is CASSLRGDIVHHTEAFF. Here the CDR3 DNA reads TGCGCCAGCAGCCTAAGAGGGGACATCGTTCACCACACTGAAGCTTTCTTT. The rearrangement uses TRBV5-1 and TRBJ1-1; a weak D match, TRBD1 (6 bases). With 4 bases removed from V and 3 bases from J, the gap between germline ends came to 22 bases. Per the germline V gene, CDR1 is SGHRS and CDR2 is YFSETQ. This CDR3 region has 17 residues.

The rearrangement links TRBV4-1 to TRBJ1-2, with 12 nucleotides matching TRBD1. V trimming: 2 bases; J trimming: 2 bases; junction bases outside the gene matches: 6. This CDR3 is 17 amino acids long. Germline V CDR1 and CDR2: MGHRA, YSYEKL. The CDR3 reads CASSQPGQGATNYGYTF. The CDR3 coding sequence is TGCGCCAGCAGCCAACCGGGACAGGGGGCGACAAACTATGGCTACACCTTC.

V usage is TRBV6-5 and J usage is TRBJ2-2; no definite D call. Germline CDR1 MNHEY, CDR2 SVGAGI. V was pared by 2 bases and J by 0 bases, with 4 bases between. The CDR3 contains 14 residues. For the CDR3, the DNA is TGTGCCAGCAGTTACGAGTCGAACACCGGGGAGCTGTTTTTT. This sequence encodes CASSYESNTGELFF.

The chain joins TRBV6-5 to TRBJ1-2, with TRBD1 as a possible D gene (5 bases). The CDR3 is 14 amino acids. Trimming took 5 bases from V and 8 from J, leaving 18 bases between them. Germline V gene lookup returns CDR1 MNHEY and CDR2 SVGAGI. The CDR3 region has the DNA TGTGCCAGCAGTCGGACACTCGAGCGAGGCGGCTACACCTTC. Translated: CASSRTLERGGYTF.

The CDR3 DNA follows: TGCGCCAGCAGCTTGGCTACCCTAGGTGAGACCCAGTACTTC. It codes for CASSLATLGETQYF. The chain combines TRBV5-1 with TRBJ2-5; D is undetermined. V was shortened by 0 bases and J by 5 bases, with 11 bases between the two germline ends. Germline assignment: CDR1 SGHRS and CDR2 YFSETQ. This CDR3 has 14 residues.

The V and J genes are TRBV2 and TRBJ1-3; D is possibly TRBD1 (6 bases). V shed 2 bases and J shed 2 bases, with 10 bases lying between them. CDR3 length: 15 residues. From germline, CDR1 is SNHLY and CDR2 FYNNEI. CDR3: CASSESGTTGNTIYF. CDR3 nucleotides: TGTGCCAGCAGTGAATCCGGGACAACTGGAAACACCATATATTTT.

The chain combines TRBV2 with TRBJ2-3; possibly TRBD1 or TRBD2 for D (5 bases each). This CDR3 is 14 amino acids long. The germline V and J ends were trimmed by 6 bases and 0 bases, with 10 bases remaining between them. Germline assignment: CDR1 SNHLY and CDR2 FYNNEI. CDR3 loop: CASRGVLSTDTQYF. For the CDR3, the DNA is TGTGCCAGCAGGGGGGTGCTGAGCACAGATACGCAGTATTTT.

The rearrangement uses TRBV7-2 and TRBJ2-5, with 9 nucleotides matching TRBD1. TRBJ2-7 matches the DNA end more closely, so the J call is doubtful. Germline V gene data show CDR1 as SGHTA and CDR2 as FQGNSA. This CDR3 has 16 residues. The CDR3 spells CASSPRGGQGSYEQYF. CDR3 in DNA: TGTGCCAGCAGCCCAAGAGGGGGACAGGGCTCCTACGAGCAGTACTTC.

This clone showed up just once. The gene calls are TRBV2 and TRBJ2-1; D gene uncertain. V was trimmed by 1 base and J by 2 bases, leaving 6 bases between them. Per germline, CDR1 SNHLY and CDR2 FYNNEI. This CDR3 region has 14 residues. The CDR3 region is CASSEDSTYNEQFF. For the CDR3, the DNA is TGTGCCAGCAGTGAAGATAGCACCTACAATGAGCAGTTCTTC.

The rearrangement uses TRBV6-5 and TRBJ1-1, with TRBD1 matching over 7 bases. The CDR3 contains 14 residues. CDR1 and CDR2 (germline): MNHEY, SVGAGI. V trimming: 6 bases; J trimming: 0 bases; junction bases outside the gene matches: 4. The CDR3 coding sequence is TGTGCCAGCAGGGACAGGTCCATGAACACTGAAGCTTTCTTT. Encoded protein: CASRDRSMNTEAFF.

This sequence joins TRBV4-1 and TRBJ2-7; D is perhaps TRBD1 or TRBD2 (5 bases each). Trimming left V 5 bases short and J 5 bases short, with 22 bases between. This CDR3 has 16 amino acids. The germline V gene has CDR1 MGHRA and CDR2 YSYEKL. This chain's CDR3 is CASSSLAWDGKHEQYF. CDR3 DNA sequence: TGCGCCAGCAGCTCCTTAGCGTGGGACGGGAAACACGAGCAGTACTTC.

The V and J genes are TRBV5-5 and TRBJ2-5; TRBD1 agrees at 8 bases. The V and J ends lost 4 bases and 11 bases, in that order; junction bases with no gene match: 16. The CDR3 has 15 residues. CDR1 is SGHKS, CDR2 YYEKEE, per germline (reference sequence). The CDR3 nucleotides are TGTGCCAGCAGCCAGACCCGACAGGGGAGTGGTGAGCAGTACTTC. It yields the protein CASSQTRQGSGEQYF. Full variable domain (rest looked up from reference TRBV5-5 and TRBJ2-5): DAGVTQSPTHLIKTRGQQVTLRCSPISGHKSVSWYQQVLGQGPQFIFQYYEKEERGRGNFPDRFSARQFPNYSSELNVNALLLGDSALYLCASSQTRQGSGEQYFGPGTRLLVL.

The CDR3 region is CASSKPNTEAFF. CDR3 nucleotide sequence: TGTGCCAGCAGTAAACCGAACACTGAAGCTTTCTTT. This sequence joins TRBV28 and TRBJ1-1; D gene unclear. CDR3 size: 12 residues. Looked up from germline, CDR1 is MDHEN and CDR2 is SYDVKM. Trimming took 5 bases from V and 1 from J, leaving 5 bases between them.

This chain joins TRBV19 and TRBJ1-1; TRBD1 is a possible D gene (5 bases). Germline assignment: CDR1 LNHDA and CDR2 SQIVND (reference sequence). With 5 bases removed from V and 5 bases from J, the gap between germline ends came to 12 bases. This CDR3 spans 13 amino acids. CDR3 nucleotides: TGTGCCAGTAGTTTGAGCTGGGGGACTGAAGCTTTCTTT. This translates into CASSLSWGTEAFF.

CDR3 DNA: TGTGCCAGCAGCCCCCTCCTAGGAGGACCTTCGAACACCGGGGAGCTGTTTTTT. It specifies CASSPLLGGPSNTGELFF. The rearrangement joins TRBV9 to TRBJ2-2; tentative D call: TRBD2 (5 bases). CDR3 length: 18 amino acids. V shed 4 bases and J shed 0 bases, with 19 bases lying between them. CDR1 SGDLS and CDR2 YYNGEE come from the germline V gene. The entire variable domain, with the rest obtained from reference TRBV9 and TRBJ2-2, is as follows: DSGVTQTPKHLITATGQRVTLRCSPRSGDLSVYWYQQSLDQGLQFLIQYYNGEERAKGNILERFSAQQFPDLHSELNLSSLELGDSALYFCASSPLLGGPSNTGELFFGEGSRLTVL.

This chain uses TRBV5-1 with TRBJ2-1; 10 positions match TRBD1. Looked up from germline, CDR1 is SGHRS and CDR2 is YFSETQ. V lost 4 bases to trimming and J lost 6 bases; unmatched junction nucleotides: 10. This CDR3 is 16 amino acids long. CDR3 region: CASSPFPGQGINEQFF. The CDR3 DNA is TGCGCCAGCAGCCCTTTCCCGGGACAGGGGATCAATGAGCAGTTCTTC.

The chain has TRBV11-2 and TRBJ2-5; D assignment may be TRBD1 or TRBD2 (5 bases each). The CDR3 runs to 15 residues. V lost 3 bases, J lost 5 bases, and 16 bases lay in between. Germline-derived CDR1 and CDR2 are SGHAT and FQNNGV. The DNA of the CDR3 is TGTGCCAGCAGCTTTGAGGGCAGGGCTTGGGAGACCCAGTACTTC. Its translation: CASSFEGRAWETQYF.